This entry lists 19 T cell receptor beta chains sequenced from one sample in a study of response to subunit inactivated influenza vaccine. One entry per CDR3 protein, called by TCRdb with MiXCR from the RT-PCR reads. The sample has around 650,000 distinct CDR3 sequences; around a sixth are singletons. The starting material was PBMCs from blood, obtained 11 to 12 days after vaccination. All receptors come from a man between 45 and 60 years old who received an inactivated influenza vaccine.

This chain uses TRBV20-1 with TRBJ1-6; possible D gene TRBD1, 6 bases. The CDR3 runs to 17 residues. V was shortened by 3 bases and J by 0 bases, with 15 bases between the two germline ends. CDR1 and CDR2 (germline): DFQATT, SNEGSKA (reference sequence). CDR3 nucleotide sequence: TGCAGTGCTAGTTCACTGCAGGGGAGCTCCTATAATTCACCCCTCCACTTT. Translation: CSASSLQGSSYNSPLHF.

The chain recombines TRBV28 with TRBJ2-4; D may be TRBD2 (5 bases). V lost 4 bases and J lost 0, with 13 bases in between. Germline CDR1 MDHEN, CDR2 SYDVKM. The CDR3 length is 16 residues. CDR3 bases: TGTGCCAGCAGTTCTAGAGGGAGTCTAGCCAAAAACATTCAGTACTTC. This encodes CASSSRGSLAKNIQYF.

This clonotype has only a few counts. The chain is built from TRBV5-1 and TRBJ2-7; TRBD2 aligns across 13 bases. The CDR3 covers 20 residues. CDR1 SGHRS and CDR2 YFSETQ come from the germline V gene. V shed 3 bases and J 0 bases; nucleotides not matched to a gene: 15. The CDR3 region has the DNA TGCGCCAGCAGCTCCCGGGGGCTGACTAGCGGGGGGCCGAGCTCCTACGAGCAGTACTTC. It encodes CASSSRGLTSGGPSSYEQYF.

This chain links TRBV29-1 with TRBJ2-5; TRBD1 matches at 8 bases. Germline-derived CDR1 and CDR2 are SQVTM and ANQGSEA. V lost 7 bases to trimming and J lost 9 bases; unmatched junction nucleotides: 10. CDR3 size: 12 residues. DNA of the CDR3: TGCAGCGCCTGGGACAGGCCCCCAGCCCAGTACTTC. Translating gives CSAWDRPPAQYF. Based on the CDR3 plus reference TRBV29-1 and TRBJ2-5, the full variable domain is SAVISQKPSRDICQRGTSLTIQCQVDSQVTMMFWYRQQPGQSLTLIATANQGSEATYESGFVIDKFPISRPNLTFSTLTVSNMSPEDSSIYLCSAWDRPPAQYFGPGTRLLVL.

The chain is built from TRBV5-1 and TRBJ2-7; 7 bases are shared with TRBD1. From germline, CDR1 is SGHRS and CDR2 YFSETQ. Trimming removed 3 bases from V and 5 bases from J; junction bases left unmatched: 5. The length of the CDR3 is 13 residues. CDR3 protein: CASSYRDSDEQYF. The CDR3 nucleotides are TGCGCCAGCAGCTACCGGGACAGTGACGAGCAGTACTTC.

This chain uses TRBV7-6 with TRBJ2-4, with D unclear. Trimming removed 2 bases at V and 4 bases at J, with 18 bases between. The CDR3 totals 17 residues. Germline V gene data show CDR1 as SGHVS and CDR2 as FNYEAQ. The CDR3 coding sequence is TGTGCCAGCAGCTTATCGATTCCCGGGCTTGGGAAAAACATTCAGTACTTC. Translating it yields CASSLSIPGLGKNIQYF.

This clonotype was detected a few times. V is TRBV20-1 and J is TRBJ2-7; perhaps TRBD2 as D (6 bases). Per germline, CDR1 DFQATT and CDR2 SNEGSKA (reference sequence). V dropped 5 bases and J dropped 0 bases, with 11 bases sitting between them. The CDR3 sequence is 13 residues long. The CDR3 DNA is TGCAGTGCTGGGGACTTCAGCTCCTACGAGCAGTACTTC. This sequence encodes CSAGDFSSYEQYF.

V is TRBV10-3 and J is TRBJ2-1; the match to TRBD2 covers 11 bases. This CDR3 has 15 residues. Trimming removed 6 bases from V and 5 bases from J; junction bases left unmatched: 6. The germline gives CDR1 ENHRY, CDR2 SYGVKD. CDR3 bases: TGTGCCATCAGGGACTCGACTAGCGGGGACAATGAGCAGTTCTTC. Amino acid sequence: CAIRDSTSGDNEQFF.

This clonotype was found a few times. The CDR3 is CASSDRPLVGNQPQHF. The CDR3 coding sequence is TGTGCCAGCAGCGACCGACCTTTGGTGGGCAATCAGCCCCAGCATTTT. The gene calls are TRBV12-3 or TRBV12-4 and TRBJ1-5, with D unresolved. The CDR3 totals 16 residues. Trimming shortened V by 6 bases and J by 2 bases, and 17 bases separated the two germline ends.

The chain employs TRBV20-1 and TRBJ2-5, with TRBD2 matching over 8 bases. From germline, CDR1 is DFQATT and CDR2 SNEGSKA (reference sequence). The V gene end was trimmed by 4 bases and the J gene end by 10 bases; junction bases not matched to a gene: 11. The CDR3 is made up of 13 amino acids. CDR3 amino acids: CSATGTSWGLQYF. In nucleotides, the CDR3 is TGCAGTGCTACCGGGACTAGTTGGGGACTCCAGTACTTC.

This clonotype appeared a few times. V gene TRBV3-1 combines with J gene TRBJ2-7; 8 positions agree with TRBD2. Germline trimming cut 1 base from V and 3 bases from J; bases unmatched to any gene: 5. The V gene's germline CDR1 is LGHDT and CDR2 YNNKEL (reference sequence). The CDR3 sequence is 15 residues long. The CDR3: CASSQGSGSVYEQYF. CDR3 nucleotides: TGTGCCAGCAGCCAAGGGAGCGGGAGTGTCTACGAGCAGTACTTC.

This chain uses TRBV29-1 with TRBJ2-3, with D perhaps given as TRBD1 or TRBD2 (5 bases each). This CDR3 spans 14 amino acids. Trimming stripped 7 bases from V and 1 base from J, with 15 bases between. Germline-derived CDR1 and CDR2 are SQVTM and ANQGSEA. The CDR3 nucleotides read TGCAGCGGTAGGACTGGGGCCGGCACAGATACGCAGTATTTT. This translates into CSGRTGAGTDTQYF.

A word on this clonotype: One end of the junction does not line up with germline, which may come from a read error. V and J are TRBV7-2 and TRBJ2-1; 11 positions match TRBD2. Germline CDR1 SGHTA, CDR2 FQGNSA. CDR3 length equals 14 residues. The CDR3: CASSLDGLAGRSWF. CDR3 in DNA: TGTGCCAGCAGCTTAGACGGACTAGCGGGCCGTTCTTGGTTC.

This sequence joins TRBV6-1 and TRBJ2-7, with 9 bases that match TRBD2. The trim removed 6 bases at V and 4 bases at J, leaving 4 bases unmatched. The CDR3 covers 13 residues. Germline loops: CDR1 MNHNS, CDR2 SASEGT. CDR3 loop: CASRRLAAYEQYF. The CDR3 nucleotides read TGTGCCAGCAGGAGACTAGCGGCATACGAGCAGTACTTC.

This clonotype has a handful of counts. The rearrangement joins TRBV28 to TRBJ2-1; D perhaps matches TRBD1 (6 bases). Germline values: CDR1 MDHEN, CDR2 SYDVKM. V was clipped by 6 bases and J by 5 bases, with 20 bases between them. This CDR3 contains 16 residues. This CDR3 reads CASSPRGRGFHNEQFF. The CDR3 DNA reads TGTGCCAGCAGCCCCCGGGGCAGGGGCTTCCACAATGAGCAGTTCTTC.

V gene TRBV6-2 or TRBV6-3 combines with J gene TRBJ2-1; TRBD1 aligns across 11 bases. Germline CDR1 is MNHEY and CDR2 is SVGEGT. The junction had 10 bases not matched to a gene; V was cut back by 5 bases and J by 7 bases. There are 16 residues in the CDR3. As DNA, the CDR3 is TGTGCCAGCAGTCCCCGGGACAGGGGGGTAGGGAATGAGCAGTTCTTC. Translation gives CASSPRDRGVGNEQFF.

This clonotype appeared a few times. The CDR3 is CASTATGANQETQYF. The CDR3, as DNA: TGTGCCAGCACCGCCACCGGGGCTAACCAAGAGACCCAGTACTTC. The chain recombines TRBV6-1 with TRBJ2-5; the D gene could be TRBD1 or TRBD2 (5 bases each). With 7 bases removed from V and 0 bases from J, the gap between germline ends came to 15 bases. Germline V gives CDR1 MNHNS, CDR2 SASEGT. The CDR3 sequence is 15 residues long.

The rearrangement joins TRBV7-2 to TRBJ1-4; D may be TRBD1 (6 bases). This CDR3 contains 14 residues. The germline V gene has CDR1 SGHTA and CDR2 FQGNSA. V was cut by 5 bases and J by 6 bases, with 13 bases left in between. The CDR3 region is CASSQQQGYEKLFF. The DNA for the CDR3 is TGTGCCAGCAGCCAACAACAGGGTTATGAAAAACTGTTTTTT. Full variable domain (remainder filled in from reference TRBV7-2 and TRBJ1-4): GAGVSQSPSNKVTEKGKDVELRCDPISGHTALYWYRQSLGQGLEFLIYFQGNSAPDKSGLPSDRFSAERTGGSVSTLTIQRTQQEDSAVYLCASSQQQGYEKLFFGSGTQLSVL.

Only a few counts were recorded for this clonotype. The chain uses TRBV29-1 and TRBJ2-7; D may be TRBD2 (6 bases). V was cut by 0 bases and J by 0 bases, with 12 bases left in between. The CDR3 has 15 amino acids. The germline CDR1 and CDR2 sequences are SQVTM and ANQGSEA. CDR3 sequence (DNA): TGCAGCGTTGAAGATCAGGGACTGAGCTCCTACGAGCAGTACTTC. Its translation: CSVEDQGLSSYEQYF.